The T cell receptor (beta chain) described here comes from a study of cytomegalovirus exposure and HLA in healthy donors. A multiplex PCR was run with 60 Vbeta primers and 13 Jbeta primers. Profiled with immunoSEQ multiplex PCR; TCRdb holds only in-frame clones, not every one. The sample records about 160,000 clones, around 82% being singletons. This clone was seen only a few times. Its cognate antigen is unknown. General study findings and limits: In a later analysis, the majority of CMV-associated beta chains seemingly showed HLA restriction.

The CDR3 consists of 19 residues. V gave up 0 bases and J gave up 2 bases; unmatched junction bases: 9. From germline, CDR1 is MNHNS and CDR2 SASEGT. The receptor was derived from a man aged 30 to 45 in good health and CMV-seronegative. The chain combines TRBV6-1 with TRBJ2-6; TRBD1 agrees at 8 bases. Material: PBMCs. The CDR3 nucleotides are TGTGCCAGCAGTGAAGCCCCGACAGGGGCAATTGCTGGGGCCAACGTCCTGACTTTC. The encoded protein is CASSEAPTGAIAGANVLTF.